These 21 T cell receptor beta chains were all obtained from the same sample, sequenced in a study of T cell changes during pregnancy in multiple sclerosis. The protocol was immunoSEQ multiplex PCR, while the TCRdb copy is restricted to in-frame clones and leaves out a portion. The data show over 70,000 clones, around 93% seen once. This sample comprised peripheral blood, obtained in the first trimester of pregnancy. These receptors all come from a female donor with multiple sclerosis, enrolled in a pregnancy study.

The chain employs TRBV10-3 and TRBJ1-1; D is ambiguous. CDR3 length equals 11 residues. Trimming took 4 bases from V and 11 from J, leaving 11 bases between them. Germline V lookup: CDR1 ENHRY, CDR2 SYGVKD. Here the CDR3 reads CAISGGNEAFF. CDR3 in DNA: TGTGCCATCAGTGGAGGGAATGAGGCTTTCTTT.

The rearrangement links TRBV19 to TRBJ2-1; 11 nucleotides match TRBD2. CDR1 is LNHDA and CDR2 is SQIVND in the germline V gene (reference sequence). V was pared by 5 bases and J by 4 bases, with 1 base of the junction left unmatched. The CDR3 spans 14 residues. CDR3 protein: CASSSSGRYNEQFF. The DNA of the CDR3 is TGTGCCAGTAGTTCTAGCGGGAGGTACAATGAGCAGTTCTTC.

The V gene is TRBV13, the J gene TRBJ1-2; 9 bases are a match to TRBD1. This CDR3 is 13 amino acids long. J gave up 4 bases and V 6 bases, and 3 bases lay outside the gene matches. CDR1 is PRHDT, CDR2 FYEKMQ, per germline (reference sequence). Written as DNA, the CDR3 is TGTGCCAGCAGGGGGGACAGGGTCTATGGCTACACCTTC. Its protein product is CASRGDRVYGYTF.

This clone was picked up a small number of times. The CDR3 reads CASSYSDHSEGYTF. The CDR3 bases are TGTGCCAGCAGTTACTCTGATCACTCGGAGGGCTACACCTTC. The genes are TRBV6-5 and TRBJ1-2, with D unclear. The CDR3 consists of 14 residues. Germline CDR1 MNHEY, CDR2 SVGAGI. The V end lost 0 bases, the J end lost 8 bases, and 13 bases lay between the germline ends.

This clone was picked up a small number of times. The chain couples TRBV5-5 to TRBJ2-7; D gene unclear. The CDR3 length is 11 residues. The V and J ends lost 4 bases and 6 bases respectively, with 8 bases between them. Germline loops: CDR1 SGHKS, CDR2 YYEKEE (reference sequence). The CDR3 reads CASSQVGEQYF. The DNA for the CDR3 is TGTGCCAGCAGCCAAGTCGGCGAGCAGTACTTC.

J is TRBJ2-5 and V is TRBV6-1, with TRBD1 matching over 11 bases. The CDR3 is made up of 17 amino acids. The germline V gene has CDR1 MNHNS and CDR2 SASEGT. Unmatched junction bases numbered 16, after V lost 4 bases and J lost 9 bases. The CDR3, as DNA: TGTGCCAGCAGTGGAATCCGGGACAGGGGGACCAAGAAGCCCCAGTACTTC. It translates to CASSGIRDRGTKKPQYF.

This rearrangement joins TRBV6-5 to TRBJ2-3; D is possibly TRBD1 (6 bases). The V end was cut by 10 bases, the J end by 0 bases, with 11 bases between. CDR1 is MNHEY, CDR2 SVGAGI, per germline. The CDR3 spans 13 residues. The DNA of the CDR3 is TGTGCCACCAAGGACAGTAGCACAGATACGCAGTATTTT. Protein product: CATKDSSTDTQYF.

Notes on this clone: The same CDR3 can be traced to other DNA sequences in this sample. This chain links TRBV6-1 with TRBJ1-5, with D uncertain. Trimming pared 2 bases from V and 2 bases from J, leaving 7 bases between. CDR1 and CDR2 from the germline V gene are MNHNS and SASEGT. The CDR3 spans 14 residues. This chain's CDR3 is CASSEYRGNQPQHF. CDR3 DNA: TGTGCCAGCAGTGAATATCGAGGCAATCAGCCCCAGCATTTT.

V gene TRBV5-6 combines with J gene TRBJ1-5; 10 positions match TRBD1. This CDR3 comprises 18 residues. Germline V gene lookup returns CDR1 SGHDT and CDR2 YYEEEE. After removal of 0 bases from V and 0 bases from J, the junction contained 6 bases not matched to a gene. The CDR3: CASSLGRGQGFSNQPQHF. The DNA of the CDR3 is TGTGCCAGCAGCTTGGGTAGGGGACAGGGGTTTAGCAATCAGCCCCAGCATTTT.

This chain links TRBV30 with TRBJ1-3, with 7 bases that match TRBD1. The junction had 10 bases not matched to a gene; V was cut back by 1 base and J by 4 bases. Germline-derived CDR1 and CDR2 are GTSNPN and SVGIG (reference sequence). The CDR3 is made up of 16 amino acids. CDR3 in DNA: TGTGCCTGGAGTGGGGGACAGCTATCTTTCGGAAACACCATATATTTT. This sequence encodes CAWSGGQLSFGNTIYF.

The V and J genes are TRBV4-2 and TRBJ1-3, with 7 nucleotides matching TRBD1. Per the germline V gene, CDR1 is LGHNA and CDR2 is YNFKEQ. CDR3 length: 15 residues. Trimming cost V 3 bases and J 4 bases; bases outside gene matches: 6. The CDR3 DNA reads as TGTGCCAGCAGCCAGCTAGGGGGCAGGGGAAACACCATATATTTT. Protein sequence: CASSQLGGRGNTIYF.

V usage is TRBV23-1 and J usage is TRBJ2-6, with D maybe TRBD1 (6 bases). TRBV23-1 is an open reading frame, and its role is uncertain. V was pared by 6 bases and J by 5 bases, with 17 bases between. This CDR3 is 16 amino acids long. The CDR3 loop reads CASRKQGFSRANVLTF. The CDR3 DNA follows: TGCGCCAGCAGGAAACAGGGTTTCTCGAGGGCCAACGTCCTGACTTTC.

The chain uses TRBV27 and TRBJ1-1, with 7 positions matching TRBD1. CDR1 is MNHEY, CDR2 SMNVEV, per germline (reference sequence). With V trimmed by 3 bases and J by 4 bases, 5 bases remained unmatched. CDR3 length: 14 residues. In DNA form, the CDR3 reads TGTGCCAGCAGTTTCCGACAGGGAGGCACTGAAGCTTTCTTT. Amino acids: CASSFRQGGTEAFF.

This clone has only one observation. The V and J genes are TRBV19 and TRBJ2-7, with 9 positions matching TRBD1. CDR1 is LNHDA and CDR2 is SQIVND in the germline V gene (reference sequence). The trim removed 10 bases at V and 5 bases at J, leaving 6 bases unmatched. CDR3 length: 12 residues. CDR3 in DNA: TGTGCCACTAAACAGGGGGCCAACGAGCAGTACTTC. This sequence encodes CATKQGANEQYF.

The CDR3 protein is CASSADRTFF. In nucleotides, the CDR3 is TGTGCCAGCAGTGCAGACAGGACTTTCTTT. This chain joins TRBV9 and TRBJ1-1; possibly TRBD1 for D (6 bases). The CDR3 sequence is 10 residues long. The V end was cut by 5 bases, the J end by 12 bases, with 11 bases between. Germline values: CDR1 SGDLS, CDR2 YYNGEE.

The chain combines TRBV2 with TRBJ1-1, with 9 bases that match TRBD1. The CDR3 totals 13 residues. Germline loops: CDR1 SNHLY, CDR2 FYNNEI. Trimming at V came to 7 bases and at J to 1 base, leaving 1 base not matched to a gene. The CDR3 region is CASMDRGNTEAFF. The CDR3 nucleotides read TGTGCCAGCATGGACAGGGGGAACACTGAAGCTTTCTTT.

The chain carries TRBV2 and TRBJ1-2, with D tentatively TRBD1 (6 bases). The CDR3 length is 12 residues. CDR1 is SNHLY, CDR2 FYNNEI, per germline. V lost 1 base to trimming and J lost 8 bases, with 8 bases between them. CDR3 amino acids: CASSEGTDGYTF. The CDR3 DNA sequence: TGTGCCAGCAGTGAAGGGACAGACGGCTACACCTTC.

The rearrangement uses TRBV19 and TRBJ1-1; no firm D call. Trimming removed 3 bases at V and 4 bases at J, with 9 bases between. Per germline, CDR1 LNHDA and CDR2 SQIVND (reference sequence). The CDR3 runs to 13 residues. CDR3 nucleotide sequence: TGTGCCAGTAGTATCTCCATAGCCACTGAAGCTTTCTTT. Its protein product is CASSISIATEAFF.

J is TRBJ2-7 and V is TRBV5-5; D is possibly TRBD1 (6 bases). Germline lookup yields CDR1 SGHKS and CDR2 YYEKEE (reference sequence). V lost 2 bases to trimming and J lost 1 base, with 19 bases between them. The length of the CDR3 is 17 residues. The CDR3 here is CASSFTPTGTLSYEQYF. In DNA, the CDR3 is TGTGCCAGCAGCTTCACTCCGACAGGAACGCTGTCCTACGAGCAGTACTTC.

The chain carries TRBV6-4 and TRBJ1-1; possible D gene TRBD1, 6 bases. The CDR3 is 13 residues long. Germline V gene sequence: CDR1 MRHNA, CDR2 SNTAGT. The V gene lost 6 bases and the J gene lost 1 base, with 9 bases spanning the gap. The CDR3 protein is CASSAGENTEAFF. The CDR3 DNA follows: TGTGCCAGCAGCGCAGGGGAGAACACTGAAGCTTTCTTT.

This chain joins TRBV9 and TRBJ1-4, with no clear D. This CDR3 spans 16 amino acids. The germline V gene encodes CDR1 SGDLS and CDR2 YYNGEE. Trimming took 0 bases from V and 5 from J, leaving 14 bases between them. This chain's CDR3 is CASSVEGGQTNEKLFF. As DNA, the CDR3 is TGTGCCAGCAGCGTAGAGGGAGGGCAGACAAATGAAAAACTGTTTTTT. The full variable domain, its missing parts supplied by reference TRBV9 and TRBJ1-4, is DSGVTQTPKHLITATGQRVTLRCSPRSGDLSVYWYQQSLDQGLQFLIQYYNGEERAKGNILERFSAQQFPDLHSELNLSSLELGDSALYFCASSVEGGQTNEKLFFGSGTQLSVL.